This passage covers 8 T cell receptor beta chains from one sample sequenced in a study of blood T cells in healthy people across ages. The second PCR ran about 6 to 11 cycles with a sample-barcoded 5' primer and J-beta primers. TCRdb re-derived calls from the 5' RACE reads in MiXCR, one entry per CDR3 protein. The sample gives about 1.5 million distinct CDR3 sequences, 42% of which show up once; about 4% is in the top ten. The sequencing sample was made of blood. The receptors here all came from a woman aged 18-30 years in good health.

The chain recombines TRBV6-6 with TRBJ2-3, with TRBD2 matching over 7 bases. The CDR3 spans 14 residues. The V segment lost 8 bases and the J segment 2 bases; nucleotides outside the gene matches: 7. The germline CDR1 and CDR2 sequences are MNHNY and SVGAGI (reference sequence). The CDR3 nucleotides read TGTGCCAGCGAAAGCGGGGTCCTCACAGATACGCAGTATTTT. It yields the protein CASESGVLTDTQYF.

The V call is TRBV6-2 or TRBV6-3, the J call TRBJ2-3; 8 bases fit TRBD2. Trimming cost V 2 bases and J 4 bases; bases outside gene matches: 5. Germline CDR1 MNHEY, CDR2 SVGEGT. The CDR3 has 15 residues. CDR3 protein: CASSYRRGAADTQYF. For the CDR3, the DNA is TGTGCCAGCAGTTACCGGCGGGGGGCTGCAGATACGCAGTATTTT.

This clonotype was seen more than once but under ten times. The chain carries TRBV6-1 and TRBJ2-3; 13 bases fit TRBD2. The CDR3 is 18 residues long. Looked up from germline, CDR1 is MNHNS and CDR2 is SASEGT. Unmatched junction bases numbered 4, after V lost 1 base and J lost 0 bases. The CDR3 region has the DNA TGTGCCAGCAGTGAAGACCGACTAGCGGGGGGTAGCACAGATACGCAGTATTTT. Protein: CASSEDRLAGGSTDTQYF.

The V gene is TRBV5-5, the J gene TRBJ2-1, with TRBD1 as a possible D gene (5 bases). The CDR3 contains 17 residues. Germline V gives CDR1 SGHKS, CDR2 YYEKEE (reference sequence). V was shortened by 0 bases and J by 2 bases, with 15 bases between the two germline ends. The CDR3, as DNA: TGTGCCAGCAGCTTGGAGTACCTGGACACCACCTACAATGAGCAGTTCTTC. Its translation: CASSLEYLDTTYNEQFF.

This clonotype has more than one count but fewer than ten. The rearrangement links TRBV4-3 to TRBJ1-1, with a weak D call TRBD1 (6 bases). The length of the CDR3 is 14 residues. V was shortened by 2 bases and J by 5 bases, with 12 bases between the two germline ends. Germline CDR1 is LGHNA and CDR2 is YSLEER. CDR3 in DNA: TGCGCCAGCAGCCAACCGGGGGCTAGAACTGAAGCTTTCTTT. This codes for CASSQPGARTEAFF.

This clonotype was counted between two and nine times. The gene calls are TRBV7-9 and TRBJ2-3; no reliable D call. CDR3 length equals 14 residues. Germline assignment: CDR1 SEHNR and CDR2 FQNEAQ (reference sequence). V was clipped by 5 bases and J by 4 bases, with 13 bases between them. CDR3 DNA: TGTGCCAGCAGCCCCCGTCCGGCGGCAGATACGCAGTATTTT. Protein: CASSPRPAADTQYF. The entire variable domain, with the rest obtained from reference TRBV7-9 and TRBJ2-3, is as follows: DTGVSQNPRHKITKRGQNVTFRCDPISEHNRLYWYRQTLGQGPEFLTYFQNEAQLEKSRLLSDRFSAERPKGSFSTLEIQRTEQGDSAMYLCASSPRPAADTQYFGPGTRLTVL.

The V gene is TRBV27, the J gene TRBJ2-1; TRBD1 aligns across 9 bases. Germline CDR1 is MNHEY and CDR2 is SMNVEV (reference sequence). Trimming took 3 bases from V and 8 from J; bases not matched to a gene: 8. This CDR3 has 15 amino acids. The chain's CDR3 is CASSFGTGTSYEQFF. DNA for the CDR3: TGTGCCAGCAGTTTCGGGACAGGGACTTCTTATGAGCAGTTCTTC.

The chain combines TRBV5-1 with TRBJ2-1; the D gene is possibly TRBD2 (7 bases). Trimming cost V 4 bases and J 2 bases, with 10 bases left between them. The CDR3 extends over 14 amino acids. Germline V gene data show CDR1 as SGHRS and CDR2 as YFSETQ. CDR3 DNA sequence: TGCGCCAGCAGCGGGGGGGCGGCCTACAATGAGCAGTTCTTC. Its translation: CASSGGAAYNEQFF.